This T cell receptor (beta chain) was sequenced in a study of cytomegalovirus exposure and HLA in healthy donors. Study-level results: Donors belonging to an Asian-associated ancestry cluster reportedly showed fewer N-insertions in productive TCRs than the roughly 670-donor mean, according to what a later analysis found.

The PCR ran on 60 Vbeta and 13 Jbeta primers. Some clones are missing from TCRdb's copy, which holds only in-frame ones; the method was immunoSEQ multiplex PCR. In the table there are 90,000 to 140,000 clones, over 70% of which are singletons. Concerning this clone itself: Its antigen is currently unknown.

In germline, CDR1 is MDHEN, CDR2 SYDVKM. This CDR3 comprises 14 residues. V trimming: 5 bases; J trimming: 4 bases; junction bases outside the gene matches: 7. The sequenced material came from PBMCs. This clonotype was sampled from a woman aged 40 to 50 in good health and CMV-seropositive. The chain couples TRBV28 to TRBJ1-1; 7 bases fit TRBD1. CDR3 amino acids: CASSLAGGGTEAFF. CDR3 DNA sequence: TGTGCCAGCAGTCTCGCAGGGGGAGGCACTGAAGCTTTCTTT. The entire variable domain, with the rest obtained from reference TRBV28 and TRBJ1-1, is as follows: DVKVTQSSRYLVKRTGEKVFLECVQDMDHENMFWYRQDPGLGLRLIYFSYDVKMKEKGDIPEGYSVSREKKERFSLILESASTNQTSMYLCASSLAGGGTEAFFGQGTRLTVV.